This passage covers 5 T cell receptor beta chains from one sample sequenced in a study of CD8 T cells in Susac syndrome. The RNA, roughly 0.45 to 1 ug, was put through reverse transcription using random hexamers. A single record per CDR3 protein comes from TCRdb applying MiXCR to the immunoSEQ multiplex PCR reads. The profile covers 110,000 or so distinct CDR3 sequences, with around 93% appearing a single time and about 0.12% taken by the ten largest. The specimen sequenced was CD8+ T cells from PBMCs. The receptors originated from a human donor in good health.

The rearrangement uses TRBV5-4 and TRBJ2-4, with D possibly matching TRBD2 (6 bases). In germline, CDR1 is SGHNT, CDR2 YYREEE (reference sequence). The V gene lost 0 bases and the J gene lost 0 bases, with 10 bases spanning the gap. This CDR3 spans 16 amino acids. The CDR3 spells CASSLDQAGAKNIQYF. CDR3 DNA: TGTGCCAGCAGCTTGGACCAAGCGGGAGCCAAAAACATTCAGTACTTC.

The chain links TRBV2 to TRBJ1-1, with 8 bases identical to TRBD1. CDR1 and CDR2 (germline): SNHLY, FYNNEI. After removal of 6 bases from V and 4 bases from J, the junction contained 13 bases not matched to a gene. This CDR3 contains 16 residues. In DNA form, the CDR3 reads TGTGCCAGCAGAGCCTCAGGGGGCGAGATACGCACTGAAGCTTTCTTT. Protein sequence: CASRASGGEIRTEAFF.

This CDR3 reads CSAREPLGTKNIQYF. Written as DNA, the CDR3 is TGCAGTGCTAGAGAGCCTTTGGGGACCAAAAACATTCAGTACTTC. The rearrangement joins TRBV20-1 to TRBJ2-4; no firm D call. This CDR3 is built from 15 residues. Germline CDR1 and CDR2: DFQATT and SNEGSKA (reference sequence). V lost 0 bases, J lost 2 bases, and 11 bases lay in between.

V gene TRBV5-1 combines with J gene TRBJ2-3; 13 bases map to TRBD2. CDR3 length: 17 amino acids. Per the germline V gene, CDR1 is SGHRS and CDR2 is YFSETQ. J gave up 1 base and V 4 bases, and 6 bases lay outside the gene matches. This chain's CDR3 is CASSQTSGGFRTDTQYF. In nucleotides, the CDR3 is TGCGCCAGCAGCCAGACTAGCGGGGGGTTCCGCACAGATACGCAGTATTTT.

The genes are TRBV24-1 and TRBJ2-7; 9 positions agree with TRBD1. This CDR3 is built from 20 residues. Germline V CDR1 and CDR2: KGHDR, SFDVKD. The J segment lost 5 bases and the V segment lost 5 bases, leaving 24 bases of the junction unmatched. For the CDR3, the DNA is TGTGCCACCAGTGGCCCCCGGGACAGGGAACTTCTAGCACTCCCCCACGAGCAGTACTTC. Amino acids: CATSGPRDRELLALPHEQYF.